A single sample gave rise to the 15 T cell receptor beta chains below, sequenced in a study of blood T cell repertoires in COVID-19. TCRdb's copy holds only in-frame clones and misses some; the assay was immunoSEQ multiplex PCR. The sample has over 200,000 clones; 70% to 90% are singletons. Sequenced sample: PBMCs or T cells enriched from blood (not recorded which). The receptors come from a man aged 25 to 45 who had recovered from COVID-19.

The genes are TRBV19 and TRBJ1-6, with a possible D match to TRBD1 (6 bases). This CDR3 is 15 amino acids long. Germline loops: CDR1 LNHDA, CDR2 SQIVND (reference sequence). The germline V and J ends were trimmed by 7 bases and 8 bases, with 18 bases remaining between them. The CDR3 spells CASTLRGSADSPLHF. Written as DNA, the CDR3 is TGTGCCAGTACCCTGAGGGGGTCAGCGGATTCACCCCTCCACTTT.

The chain carries TRBV29-1 and TRBJ1-2, with 10 bases aligning to TRBD1. V was clipped by 3 bases and J by 7 bases; unmatched bases: 5. The length of the CDR3 is 13 residues. The germline gives CDR1 SQVTM, CDR2 ANQGSEA. CDR3 in amino acids: CSVDEDRGSGYTF. The CDR3 nucleotides are TGCAGCGTTGATGAGGACAGGGGGAGTGGCTACACCTTC.

The chain carries TRBV18 and TRBJ2-5; maybe TRBD1 (6 bases). There are 18 residues in the CDR3. The V end was cut by 4 bases, the J end by 1 base, with 22 bases between. Germline assignment: CDR1 KGHSH and CDR2 LQKENI. The CDR3 bases are TGTGCCAGCTCACTCCGACAGGCTACCTATGGGCTCCAAGAGACCCAGTACTTC. Protein sequence: CASSLRQATYGLQETQYF.

The chain links TRBV5-5 to TRBJ2-1, with 9 bases fitting TRBD2. The V gene end was trimmed by 6 bases and the J gene end by 4 bases; junction bases not matched to a gene: 5. The CDR3 runs 14 residues. Germline V gene lookup returns CDR1 SGHKS and CDR2 YYEKEE (reference sequence). The CDR3 region is CASNRLADYNEQFF. The CDR3 DNA reads TGTGCCAGCAATCGACTAGCGGATTACAATGAGCAGTTCTTC.

The chain uses TRBV27 and TRBJ1-2; 9 positions agree with TRBD1. Germline V gives CDR1 MNHEY, CDR2 SMNVEV (reference sequence). The CDR3 has 17 amino acids. Germline trimming cut 4 bases from V and 6 bases from J; bases unmatched to any gene: 15. This chain's CDR3 is CASSSAFAGQGMDGYTF. The CDR3 DNA follows: TGTGCCAGCAGTTCCGCTTTTGCCGGACAGGGGATGGATGGCTACACCTTC.

The chain combines TRBV7-9 with TRBJ2-5; weak D call: TRBD2 (7 bases). Germline CDR1 and CDR2: SEHNR and FQNEAQ (reference sequence). The CDR3 is made up of 16 amino acids. Trimming removed 5 bases at V and 2 bases at J, with 18 bases between. The CDR3 loop is CASSPSSGGGQETQYF. CDR3 bases: TGTGCCAGCAGCCCTTCTTCGGGGGGCGGACAAGAGACCCAGTACTTC. The entire variable domain, with the rest obtained from reference TRBV7-9 and TRBJ2-5, is as follows: DTGVSQNPRHKITKRGQNVTFRCDPISEHNRLYWYRQTLGQGPEFLTYFQNEAQLEKSRLLSDRFSAERPKGSFSTLEIQRTEQGDSAMYLCASSPSSGGGQETQYFGPGTRLLVL.

V is TRBV5-1 and J is TRBJ1-2, with 10 bases identical to TRBD1. This CDR3 contains 13 residues. V lost 4 bases, J lost 6 bases, and 3 bases stayed unmatched. The germline V gene has CDR1 SGHRS and CDR2 YFSETQ. The CDR3 reads CASSLGQGDGYTF. The CDR3 region has the DNA TGCGCCAGCAGCCTAGGACAGGGGGATGGCTACACCTTC.

The V and J genes are TRBV4-3 and TRBJ2-1, with 8 bases fitting TRBD1. This CDR3 is 18 amino acids long. Germline V gives CDR1 LGHNA, CDR2 YSLEER. The J segment lost 2 bases and the V segment lost 0 bases, leaving 9 bases of the junction unmatched. The CDR3 bases are TGCGCCAGCAGCCAAGATAGAGGGCGGACAGGGCCCTACAATGAGCAGTTCTTC. Amino acid sequence: CASSQDRGRTGPYNEQFF.

V usage is TRBV2 and J usage is TRBJ2-5, with no clear D. With 3 bases removed from V and 0 bases from J, the gap between germline ends came to 11 bases. Germline lookup yields CDR1 SNHLY and CDR2 FYNNEI. CDR3 length: 15 amino acids. The CDR3 nucleotides read TGTGCCAGCAGTGAGGTGACACAGTACCAAGAGACCCAGTACTTC. The encoded protein is CASSEVTQYQETQYF.

This rearrangement joins TRBV2 to TRBJ2-5; 12 bases agree with TRBD1. Germline-derived CDR1 and CDR2 are SNHLY and FYNNEI. Trimming removed 6 bases from V and 2 bases from J; junction bases left unmatched: 4. This CDR3 is built from 15 residues. The CDR3 region has the DNA TGTGCCAGCAGCGGGACAGGGGGCTTTCAAGAGACCCAGTACTTC. It encodes CASSGTGGFQETQYF.

In DNA, the CDR3 is TGTGCCAGCAGTCAACTAGCGGGAGAATATAATGAGCAGTTCTTC. It yields the protein CASSQLAGEYNEQFF. The gene calls are TRBV2 and TRBJ2-1, with 11 bases lining up with TRBD2. Germline lookup yields CDR1 SNHLY and CDR2 FYNNEI. This CDR3 comprises 15 residues. Trimming at V came to 5 bases and at J to 7 bases, leaving 7 bases not matched to a gene.

V and J are TRBV20-1 and TRBJ1-1, with 7 bases aligning to TRBD1. This CDR3 comprises 12 residues. V lost 3 bases and J lost 11; bases outside the gene matches: 9. Germline CDR1 reads DFQATT; CDR2 reads SNEGSKA (reference sequence). Written as DNA, the CDR3 is TGCAGTGCTAGTGGGCAGGGGGGACCCGCTTTCTTT. Its translation is CSASGQGGPAFF.

The chain couples TRBV7-8 to TRBJ1-4, with 12 positions matching TRBD1. The CDR3 consists of 16 residues. Germline V gives CDR1 SGHVS, CDR2 FQNEAQ. V shed 6 bases, J shed 3 bases, and the junction held 5 bases outside the gene matches. Here the CDR3 DNA reads TGTGCCAGCAGGAAGGGACAGGGGGCGCCTAATGAAAAACTGTTTTTT. Translating it yields CASRKGQGAPNEKLFF.

The chain has TRBV24-1 and TRBJ2-2, with D hard to call. Germline V gives CDR1 KGHDR, CDR2 SFDVKD. Trimming took off 1 base at V and 4 bases at J, with 6 bases between the two ends. CDR3 size: 14 residues. The CDR3: CATSDFPITGELFF. Written as DNA, the CDR3 is TGTGCCACCAGTGATTTCCCTATCACCGGGGAGCTGTTTTTT.

The chain carries TRBV29-1 and TRBJ2-1; 9 positions match TRBD1. The CDR3 is 15 amino acids. Unmatched junction bases numbered 10, after V lost 5 bases and J lost 5 bases. Germline assignment: CDR1 SQVTM and CDR2 ANQGSEA. The CDR3 nucleotides are TGCAGCGTTTGGACAACCGGGACAGGGAACAATGAGCAGTTCTTC. This translates into CSVWTTGTGNNEQFF.